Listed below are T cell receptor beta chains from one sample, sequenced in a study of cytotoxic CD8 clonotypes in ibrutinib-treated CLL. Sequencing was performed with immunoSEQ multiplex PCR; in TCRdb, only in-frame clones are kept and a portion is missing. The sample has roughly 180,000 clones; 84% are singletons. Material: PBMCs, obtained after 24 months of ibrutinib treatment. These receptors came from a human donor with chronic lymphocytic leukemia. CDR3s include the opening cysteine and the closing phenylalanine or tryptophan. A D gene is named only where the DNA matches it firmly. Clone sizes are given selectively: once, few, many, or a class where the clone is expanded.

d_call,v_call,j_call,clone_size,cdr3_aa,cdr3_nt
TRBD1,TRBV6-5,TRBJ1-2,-,CASSRQGVNYGYTF,TGTGCCAGCAGCCGACAGGGGGTTAACTATGGCTACACCTTC
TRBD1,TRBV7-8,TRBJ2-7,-,CASSAQPGQGAYEQYF,TGTGCCAGCAGCGCCCAACCGGGACAGGGGGCCTACGAGCAGTACTTC
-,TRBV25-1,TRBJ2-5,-,CASSEWGGLEETQYF,TGTGCCAGCAGTGAATGGGGGGGGCTGGAAGAGACCCAGTACTTC
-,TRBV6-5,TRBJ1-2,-,CASVGSYGYTF,TGTGCCAGCGTAGGGAGCTATGGCTACACCTTC
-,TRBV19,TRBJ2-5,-,CASSIQIGQETQYF,TGTGCCAGTAGTATCCAGATAGGCCAAGAGACCCAGTACTTC
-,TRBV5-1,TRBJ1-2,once,CASSLYREGYTF,TGCGCCAGCAGCTTGTACAGGGAGGGCTACACCTTC
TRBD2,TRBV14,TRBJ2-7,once,CASSQTTSGSLYEQYF,TGTGCCAGCAGCCAGACGACTAGCGGGAGCCTCTACGAGCAGTACTTC
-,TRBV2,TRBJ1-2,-,CASSESRQDQGYTF,TGTGCCAGCAGTGAGTCTAGACAGGATCAGGGCTACACCTTC
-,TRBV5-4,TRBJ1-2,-,CASSQGLIYTF,TGTGCCAGCAGCCAAGGACTGATCTACACCTTC
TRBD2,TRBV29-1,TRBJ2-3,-,CSVTKTSGRSTDTQYF,TGCAGCGTAACCAAGACTAGCGGGAGGAGCACAGATACGCAGTATTTT
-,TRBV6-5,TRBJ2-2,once,CASRLSTGELFF,TGTGCCAGCAGGCTTAGCACCGGGGAGCTGTTTTTT
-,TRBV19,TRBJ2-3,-,CASRRLLRSSSGDTQYF,TGTGCCAGTAGACGTCTACTGCGTTCCTCGTCTGGGGATACGCAGTATTTT
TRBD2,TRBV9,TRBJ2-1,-,CASSRASGYNEQFF,TGTGCCAGCAGCCGGGCTAGCGGTTACAATGAGCAGTTCTTC
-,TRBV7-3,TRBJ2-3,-,CASSVDFDTQYF,TGTGCCAGCAGCGTCGACTTCGATACGCAGTATTTT
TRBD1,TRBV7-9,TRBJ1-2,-,CASSLRQTGTYGYTF,TGTGCCAGCAGCTTACGCCAGACAGGGACGTATGGCTACACCTTC
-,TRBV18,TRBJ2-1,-,CASSPGGVTYNEQFF,TGTGCCAGCTCACCGGGGGGTGTAACCTACAATGAGCAGTTCTTC
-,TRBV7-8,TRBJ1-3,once,CASSFLGRGSGNTIYF,TGTGCCAGCAGCTTCCTGGGACGCGGGTCTGGAAACACCATATATTTT
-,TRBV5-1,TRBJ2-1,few,CASSSGGLLDSYNEQFF,TGCGCCAGCAGTTCCGGGGGCCTACTAGACTCCTACAATGAGCAGTTCTTC
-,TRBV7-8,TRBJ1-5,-,CASSSTYRGNQPQHF,TGTGCCAGCAGCTCGACTTACAGAGGAAATCAGCCCCAGCATTTT
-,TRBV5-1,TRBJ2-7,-,CASSFDPVNYEQYF,TGCGCCAGCAGCTTCGATCCGGTAAACTACGAGCAGTACTTC
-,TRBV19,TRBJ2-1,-,CATGPGDNEQFF,TGTGCCACCGGGCCAGGGGACAATGAGCAGTTCTTC
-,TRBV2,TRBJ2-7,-,CASSGLVSYEQYF,TGTGCCAGCAGTGGGCTAGTTTCCTACGAGCAGTACTTC
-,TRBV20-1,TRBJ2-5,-,CSAKDGETQYF,TGCAGTGCTAAGGACGGGGAGACCCAGTACTTC
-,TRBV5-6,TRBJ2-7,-,CASSLWAAPGEQYF,TGTGCCAGCAGCTTGTGGGCAGCCCCGGGAGAGCAGTACTTC
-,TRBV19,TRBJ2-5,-,CASSIGVGGEETQYF,TGTGCCAGTAGTATAGGGGTAGGAGGGGAAGAGACCCAGTACTTC
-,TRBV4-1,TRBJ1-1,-,CASSKRSGSLNTEAFF,TGCGCCAGCAGCAAACGTTCAGGGAGTCTGAACACTGAAGCTTTCTTT
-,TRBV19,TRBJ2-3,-,CASRPGLSGTDTQYF,TGTGCCAGTAGGCCCGGTCTTAGCGGAACAGATACGCAGTATTTT
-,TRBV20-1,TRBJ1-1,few,CSARENTEAFF,TGCAGTGCTAGAGAGAACACTGAAGCTTTCTTT
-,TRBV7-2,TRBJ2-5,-,CASSIAETQYF,TGTGCCAGCAGTATTGCAGAGACCCAGTACTTC
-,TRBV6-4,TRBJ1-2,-,CASSDSSRAVRGYTF,TGTGCCAGCAGTGACTCGAGTAGGGCAGTCCGAGGCTACACCTTC
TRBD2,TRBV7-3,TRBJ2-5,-,CASSLNAGEGETQYF,TGTGCCAGCAGCTTAAACGCGGGGGAGGGAGAGACCCAGTACTTC
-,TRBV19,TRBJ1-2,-,CASSLQGRSYTF,TGTGCCAGTAGCCTACAGGGTCGGAGCTACACCTTC
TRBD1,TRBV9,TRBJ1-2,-,CASSARGQGSNYGYTF,TGTGCCAGCAGCGCCCGGGGACAGGGGAGTAACTATGGCTACACCTTC
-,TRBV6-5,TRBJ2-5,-,CASSPQTGLGETQYF,TGTGCCAGCAGTCCCCAGACGGGGCTCGGAGAGACCCAGTACTTC
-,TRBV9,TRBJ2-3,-,CASSIDSATDTQYF,TGTGCCAGCAGCATTGACTCGGCCACAGATACGCAGTATTTT
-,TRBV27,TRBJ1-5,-,CASSSLRDPRRGGNQPQHF,TGTGCCAGCAGTTCACTCCGGGACCCTCGAAGGGGGGGCAATCAGCCCCAGCATTTT
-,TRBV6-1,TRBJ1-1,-,CASSVGAGSTEAFF,TGTGCCAGCAGTGTTGGGGCAGGGAGTACTGAAGCTTTCTTT
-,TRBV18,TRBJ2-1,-,CASSPTTNSNEQFF,TGTGCCAGCTCACCGACAACCAACTCGAATGAGCAGTTCTTC
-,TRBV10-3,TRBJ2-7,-,CAISPALATEQYF,TGTGCCATCAGTCCCGCCTTAGCGACCGAGCAGTACTTC
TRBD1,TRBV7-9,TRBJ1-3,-,CASSLRGLLSGNTIYF,TGTGCCAGCAGCCTCAGGGGGCTACTCTCTGGAAACACCATATATTTT
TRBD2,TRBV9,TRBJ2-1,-,CASSVEVAGGYNEQFF,TGTGCCAGCAGCGTAGAGGTTGCGGGGGGCTACAATGAGCAGTTCTTC
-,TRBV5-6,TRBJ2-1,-,CASSLTLGGQRYNEQFF,TGTGCCAGCAGCTTGACGTTAGGTGGACAGAGGTACAATGAGCAGTTCTTC
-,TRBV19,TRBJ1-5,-,CASRGDLNQPQHF,TGTGCCTCGCGAGGGGATCTCAATCAGCCCCAGCATTTT
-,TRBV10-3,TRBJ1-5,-,CAISDRGAKSNQPQHF,TGTGCCATCAGTGATAGGGGGGCGAAAAGCAATCAGCCCCAGCATTTT
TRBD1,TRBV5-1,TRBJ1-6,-,CASSLDRGQGNSPLHF,TGCGCCAGCAGCTTGGACCGCGGACAGGGCAATTCACCCCTCCACTTT
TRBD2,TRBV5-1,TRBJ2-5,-,CASSNRGTSDVGTQYF,TGCGCCAGCAGCAACAGGGGGACTAGCGATGTTGGGACCCAGTACTTC
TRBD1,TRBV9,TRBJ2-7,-,CASSPRQGRYEQYF,TGTGCCAGCAGCCCCCGACAGGGGCGTTACGAGCAGTACTTC
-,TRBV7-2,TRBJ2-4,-,CASSTHRGSIQYF,TGTGCCAGCAGCACACATAGGGGCAGTATTCAGTACTTC
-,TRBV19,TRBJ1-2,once,CASSSTGHSGYGYTF,TGTGCCAGTAGTAGCACGGGACATAGCGGCTATGGCTACACCTTC
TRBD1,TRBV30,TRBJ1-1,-,CAWSPGKTGVNPRAFF,TGTGCCTGGAGCCCAGGGAAGACAGGGGTTAACCCCAGAGCTTTCTTT
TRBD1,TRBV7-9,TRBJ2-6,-,CASSSGQRSGANVLTF,TGTGCCAGCAGCTCGGGACAGAGATCTGGGGCCAACGTCCTGACTTTC
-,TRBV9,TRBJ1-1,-,CASSVISGVMNTEAFF,TGTGCCAGCAGCGTCATCTCCGGCGTAATGAACACTGAAGCTTTCTTT
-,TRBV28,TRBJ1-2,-,CASSLRLVGYGYTF,TGTGCCAGCAGTTTAAGGCTGGTCGGTTATGGCTACACCTTC
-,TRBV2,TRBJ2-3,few,CASMAEGTQYF,TGTGCCAGCATGGCCGAAGGTACGCAGTATTTT
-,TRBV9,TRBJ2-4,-,CASSVGGALAKNIQYF,TGTGCCAGCAGCGTAGGAGGGGCCCTAGCCAAAAACATTCAGTACTTC
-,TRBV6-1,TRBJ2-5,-,CASRGSLGMEETQYF,TGTGCCAGCAGGGGGTCTCTAGGAATGGAAGAGACCCAGTACTTC
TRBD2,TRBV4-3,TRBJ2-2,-,CASSQERVAGTGELFF,TGCGCCAGCAGCCAAGAGAGGGTAGCGGGCACCGGGGAGCTGTTTTTT
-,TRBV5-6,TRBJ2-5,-,CASSLTGIGQETQYF,TGTGCCAGCAGCTTGACAGGAATAGGCCAAGAGACCCAGTACTTC
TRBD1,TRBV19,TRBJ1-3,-,CASSSPQGPSGNTIYF,TGTGCCAGTAGTTCACCACAGGGGCCCTCTGGAAACACCATATATTTT